The rows below give T cell receptor beta chains drawn from one sample of a study of T-cell memory formation after mild COVID-19. From the 5' RACE reads, TCRdb called clonotypes with MiXCR, one entry per CDR3 protein. Counted here are about 180,000 distinct CDR3 sequences, around a sixth occurring once; the ten biggest clones make up approximately 4%. Sequencing was carried out using PBMCs or a T cell subset sorted from them (not recorded which). The receptors stem from a man aged 18 to 30 who had mild COVID-19 (a few samples of this study predate the infection). Cell type and time point are not known. The CDR3 runs from the conserved cysteine through the conserved F or W. The order of the fields is V gene, CDR3 protein.

v_gene: TRBV12-3/TRBV12-4
CDR3aa: CASSFGQIIYGYTF

v_gene: TRBV5-1
CDR3aa: CASSLIPGQHYGYTF

v_gene: TRBV7-8
CDR3aa: CASSLGTDHQPQHF

v_gene: TRBV21-1
CDR3aa: CASSKTPDRGRQETQYF

v_gene: TRBV7-2
CDR3aa: CASSPLGGSEAQYF

v_gene: TRBV6-5
CDR3aa: CASSVGAGVDTQYF

v_gene: TRBV7-2
CDR3aa: CASSLLGQGPDTQYF

v_gene: TRBV6-5
CDR3aa: CASSLRGVSSGANVLTF

v_gene: TRBV7-9
CDR3aa: CASSTRTGGYGYTF

v_gene: TRBV20-1
CDR3aa: CSASDPTTEAFF

v_gene: TRBV12-3/TRBV12-4
CDR3aa: CASSFWGDTQYF

v_gene: TRBV7-2
CDR3aa: CASSLSLNPQHF

v_gene: TRBV5-1
CDR3aa: CASSPQLTRAVTGELFF

v_gene: TRBV6-2/TRBV6-3
CDR3aa: CASSSWGQGDQPQHF

v_gene: TRBV5-1
CDR3aa: CASSFFGQLQETQYF

v_gene: TRBV10-2
CDR3aa: CASRTGMYNEQFF

v_gene: TRBV7-2
CDR3aa: CASSRRGADTQYF

v_gene: TRBV20-1
CDR3aa: CSANQDYNQPQHF

v_gene: TRBV3-1
CDR3aa: CASSVHMNTEAFF

v_gene: TRBV29-1
CDR3aa: CSVRKTANTEAFF

v_gene: TRBV24-1
CDR3aa: CATSARAPDTQYF

v_gene: TRBV6-2/TRBV6-3
CDR3aa: CASSYGGQLGETQYF

v_gene: TRBV20-1
CDR3aa: CSARGWTIEAFF

v_gene: TRBV6-2/TRBV6-3
CDR3aa: CAGGPPGSRPTQYF

v_gene: TRBV20-1
CDR3aa: CSARAGNTEAFF